The rows below give T cell receptor beta chains drawn from one sample of a study of identical twins. A single record per CDR3 protein comes from TCRdb applying MiXCR to the 5' RACE reads. Of 700,000 to 950,000 distinct CDR3 sequences listed, around an eighth are singletons. This sample was shared with a second study, whose subject was yellow fever vaccine responses in identical twins.

The sequenced material came from PBMCs. The receptors stem from a woman between 18 and 29 years old in good health. Both conserved end residues are part of each CDR3. A D gene is named only where the DNA matches it firmly. Clone size is stated in some rows and not others, as once, few, many or a class when expanded.

d_gene: .
v_gene: TRBV10-3
j_gene: TRBJ2-7
abundance: .
CDR3aa: CAISEDIRVAGPPYEQYF
CDR3nt: TGTGCCATCAGTGAAGATATACGGGTAGCAGGACCCCCCTACGAGCAGTACTTC

d_gene: .
v_gene: TRBV10-3
j_gene: TRBJ2-3
abundance: few
CDR3aa: CAISPWTAADTQYF
CDR3nt: TGTGCCATCAGTCCCTGGACAGCCGCAGATACGCAGTATTTT

d_gene: .
v_gene: TRBV20-1
j_gene: TRBJ1-6
abundance: few
CDR3aa: CSGSAQSSYNSPLHF
CDR3nt: TGCAGTGGCAGTGCCCAGAGCTCCTATAATTCACCCCTCCACTTT

d_gene: .
v_gene: TRBV20-1
j_gene: TRBJ1-1
abundance: few
CDR3aa: CSADPGLNTEAFF
CDR3nt: TGCAGTGCTGACCCGGGCCTGAACACTGAAGCTTTCTTT

d_gene: .
v_gene: TRBV11-2
j_gene: TRBJ2-5
abundance: .
CDR3aa: CASSLEGYIPPRTQYF
CDR3nt: TGTGCCAGCAGCTTAGAGGGGTACATTCCCCCCAGGACCCAGTACTTC

d_gene: .
v_gene: TRBV6-5
j_gene: TRBJ2-2
abundance: .
CDR3aa: CASSYSPGGSDAGELFF
CDR3nt: TGTGCCAGCAGTTACTCGCCCGGGGGTAGTGACGCCGGGGAGCTGTTTTTT

d_gene: .
v_gene: TRBV4-1
j_gene: TRBJ2-5
abundance: many
CDR3aa: CASSQKVDSFGGETQYF
CDR3nt: TGCGCCAGCAGCCAAAAAGTCGACAGTTTTGGGGGAGAGACCCAGTACTTC

d_gene: TRBD2
v_gene: TRBV18
j_gene: TRBJ2-1
abundance: .
CDR3aa: CASSPALAGGPSDEQFF
CDR3nt: TGTGCCAGCTCACCAGCCCTAGCGGGAGGCCCGTCGGATGAGCAGTTCTTC

d_gene: TRBD1
v_gene: TRBV5-1
j_gene: TRBJ1-1
abundance: .
CDR3aa: CASSFFDTRDRGSEAFF
CDR3nt: TGCGCCAGCAGCTTCTTCGATACGCGGGACAGGGGGTCTGAAGCTTTCTTT

d_gene: TRBD1
v_gene: TRBV7-6
j_gene: TRBJ1-1
abundance: .
CDR3aa: CASSLSGTGDTEAFF
CDR3nt: TGTGCCAGCAGCCTAAGTGGGACAGGGGACACTGAAGCTTTCTTT

d_gene: .
v_gene: TRBV10-3
j_gene: TRBJ2-4
abundance: few
CDR3aa: CAIKTGLAKNIQYF
CDR3nt: TGTGCCATCAAAACAGGGTTAGCCAAAAACATTCAGTACTTC

d_gene: .
v_gene: TRBV28
j_gene: TRBJ1-4
abundance: .
CDR3aa: CASSFRAGRSEKLFF
CDR3nt: TGTGCCAGCAGTTTTAGGGCAGGGAGGAGTGAAAAACTGTTTTTT

d_gene: TRBD2
v_gene: TRBV4-2
j_gene: TRBJ2-5
abundance: few
CDR3aa: CASSQDGTSGGAETQYF
CDR3nt: TGTGCCAGCAGCCAAGACGGGACTAGCGGGGGAGCGGAGACCCAGTACTTC

d_gene: .
v_gene: TRBV6-2/TRBV6-3
j_gene: TRBJ2-7
abundance: .
CDR3aa: CASSYRGAYYEQYF
CDR3nt: TGTGCCAGCAGTTATAGAGGGGCCTACTACGAGCAGTACTTC

d_gene: .
v_gene: TRBV7-9
j_gene: TRBJ2-2
abundance: few
CDR3aa: CASGGLKNTGELFF
CDR3nt: TGTGCCAGCGGAGGGCTGAAGAACACCGGGGAGCTGTTTTTT

d_gene: .
v_gene: TRBV28
j_gene: TRBJ2-2
abundance: .
CDR3aa: CASSHGARLAGELFF
CDR3nt: TGTGCCAGCAGCCACGGGGCACGCCTGGCCGGGGAGCTGTTTTTT

d_gene: .
v_gene: TRBV6-9
j_gene: TRBJ1-3
abundance: .
CDR3aa: CASSLLFGNTIYF
CDR3nt: TGTGCCAGCAGCTTATTGTTTGGAAACACCATATATTTT

d_gene: TRBD2
v_gene: TRBV7-3
j_gene: TRBJ2-3
abundance: few
CDR3aa: CASSLQSGSVDTQYF
CDR3nt: TGTGCCAGCAGCCTTCAGAGCGGGAGTGTAGATACGCAGTATTTT

d_gene: TRBD1
v_gene: TRBV4-2
j_gene: TRBJ2-1
abundance: .
CDR3aa: CASGAGTGNNEQFF
CDR3nt: TGTGCCAGCGGGGCGGGGACAGGTAACAATGAGCAGTTCTTC

d_gene: .
v_gene: TRBV20-1
j_gene: TRBJ2-5
abundance: .
CDR3aa: CSAWGIGETQYF
CDR3nt: TGCAGTGCTTGGGGGATTGGGGAGACCCAGTACTTC

d_gene: .
v_gene: TRBV20-1
j_gene: TRBJ1-1
abundance: many
CDR3aa: CSARDYTEAFF
CDR3nt: TGCAGTGCTAGAGATTACACTGAAGCTTTCTTT

d_gene: TRBD2
v_gene: TRBV5-4
j_gene: TRBJ2-1
abundance: .
CDR3aa: CASRLLRAGGYNEQFF
CDR3nt: TGTGCCAGCAGGCTCCTTAGAGCGGGGGGATACAATGAGCAGTTCTTC

d_gene: .
v_gene: TRBV5-5
j_gene: TRBJ1-5
abundance: .
CDR3aa: CASSSYRDNQPQHF
CDR3nt: TGTGCCAGCAGCTCGTACAGGGATAATCAGCCCCAGCATTTT

d_gene: .
v_gene: TRBV20-1
j_gene: TRBJ2-6
abundance: .
CDR3aa: CSATGTAGANVLTF
CDR3nt: TGCAGTGCTACGGGTACGGCTGGGGCCAACGTCCTGACTTTC

d_gene: .
v_gene: TRBV5-1
j_gene: TRBJ2-5
abundance: .
CDR3aa: CASSPGRGSQETQYF
CDR3nt: TGCGCCAGCAGCCCGGGACGGGGGAGCCAAGAGACCCAGTACTTC

d_gene: .
v_gene: TRBV12-3/TRBV12-4
j_gene: TRBJ1-3
abundance: .
CDR3aa: CASSPRVGNTIYF
CDR3nt: TGTGCCAGCAGTCCCAGGGTTGGAAACACCATATATTTT

d_gene: .
v_gene: TRBV12-3/TRBV12-4
j_gene: TRBJ2-3
abundance: few
CDR3aa: CASSLFYYGGGTDTQYF
CDR3nt: TGTGCCAGCAGTTTATTTTACTACGGGGGTGGCACAGATACGCAGTATTTT

d_gene: .
v_gene: TRBV2
j_gene: TRBJ2-3
abundance: .
CDR3aa: CASSAAATAADTQYF
CDR3nt: TGTGCCAGCAGTGCGGCGGCGACGGCCGCAGATACGCAGTATTTT

d_gene: .
v_gene: TRBV2
j_gene: TRBJ2-1
abundance: .
CDR3aa: CASPEELFPHNEQFF
CDR3nt: TGTGCCAGCCCCGAAGAGTTATTTCCCCACAATGAGCAGTTCTTC

d_gene: TRBD1
v_gene: TRBV7-2
j_gene: TRBJ1-5
abundance: few
CDR3aa: CASSLAGTGGLYSNQPQHF
CDR3nt: TGTGCCAGCAGCTTAGCGGGGACAGGGGGACTCTATAGCAATCAGCCCCAGCATTTT

d_gene: TRBD2
v_gene: TRBV12-3/TRBV12-4
j_gene: TRBJ2-2
abundance: many
CDR3aa: CASSFSSGKGELFF
CDR3nt: TGTGCCAGCAGTTTCTCTAGCGGGAAGGGGGAGCTGTTTTTT

d_gene: .
v_gene: TRBV6-5
j_gene: TRBJ2-1
abundance: many
CDR3aa: CASSYSPDPGREQFF
CDR3nt: TGTGCCAGCAGTTACTCCCCTGACCCGGGGCGTGAGCAGTTCTTC

d_gene: .
v_gene: TRBV4-1
j_gene: TRBJ2-2
abundance: .
CDR3aa: CASSHPRVTGELFF
CDR3nt: TGCGCCAGCAGCCACCCCAGGGTCACCGGGGAGCTGTTTTTT

d_gene: .
v_gene: TRBV4-2
j_gene: TRBJ2-7
abundance: few
CDR3aa: CASSQELPGDSYEQYF
CDR3nt: TGTGCCAGCAGCCAAGAGTTACCGGGAGATTCCTACGAGCAGTACTTC

d_gene: TRBD2
v_gene: TRBV7-9
j_gene: TRBJ2-1
abundance: few
CDR3aa: CASKKGLAGDNEQFF
CDR3nt: TGTGCCAGCAAAAAGGGACTAGCGGGGGACAATGAGCAGTTCTTC

d_gene: .
v_gene: TRBV5-1
j_gene: TRBJ1-4
abundance: few
CDR3aa: CASSLGMPTNEKLFF
CDR3nt: TGCGCCAGCAGCTTGGGGATGCCAACTAATGAAAAACTGTTTTTT

d_gene: TRBD2
v_gene: TRBV20-1
j_gene: TRBJ2-5
abundance: few
CDR3aa: CSARDLGRAGGPETQYF
CDR3nt: TGCAGTGCTAGAGATTTAGGGCGAGCGGGGGGGCCAGAGACCCAGTACTTC

d_gene: .
v_gene: TRBV9
j_gene: TRBJ1-2
abundance: .
CDR3aa: CASSKINYGYTF
CDR3nt: TGTGCCAGCAGTAAGATTAACTATGGCTACACCTTC

d_gene: TRBD1
v_gene: TRBV15
j_gene: TRBJ2-1
abundance: .
CDR3aa: CATSSPGQGPYNEQFF
CDR3nt: TGTGCCACCAGCAGCCCGGGACAGGGACCCTACAATGAGCAGTTCTTC

d_gene: TRBD2
v_gene: TRBV5-1
j_gene: TRBJ2-1
abundance: few
CDR3aa: CASSLGSSGNWDEQFF
CDR3nt: TGCGCCAGCAGCTTGGGGAGTAGCGGGAACTGGGATGAGCAGTTCTTC

d_gene: .
v_gene: TRBV15
j_gene: TRBJ2-1
abundance: few
CDR3aa: CATSRDRGGEYNEQFF
CDR3nt: TGTGCCACCAGCAGAGATCGCGGCGGAGAATACAATGAGCAGTTCTTC

d_gene: TRBD1
v_gene: TRBV11-3
j_gene: TRBJ2-7
abundance: few
CDR3aa: CASSLNGQGSHEQYF
CDR3nt: TGTGCCAGCAGCTTAAACGGACAGGGGTCCCACGAGCAGTACTTC

d_gene: .
v_gene: TRBV28
j_gene: TRBJ1-5
abundance: .
CDR3aa: CASSGPRYSNQPQHF
CDR3nt: TGTGCCAGCTCGGGACCGCGATATAGCAATCAGCCCCAGCATTTT

d_gene: TRBD1
v_gene: TRBV4-1
j_gene: TRBJ1-6
abundance: many
CDR3aa: CASHMGQYNSPLHF
CDR3nt: TGCGCCAGTCACATGGGACAGTATAATTCACCCCTCCACTTT

d_gene: .
v_gene: TRBV12-3/TRBV12-4
j_gene: TRBJ2-1
abundance: many
CDR3aa: CASTHSTPYNEQFF
CDR3nt: TGTGCCAGCACCCACTCGACTCCCTACAATGAGCAGTTCTTC

d_gene: TRBD1
v_gene: TRBV10-3
j_gene: TRBJ1-5
abundance: .
CDR3aa: CATTDREEQPQHF
CDR3nt: TGTGCCACAACGGACAGGGAAGAACAGCCCCAGCATTTT

d_gene: .
v_gene: TRBV28
j_gene: TRBJ2-7
abundance: few
CDR3aa: CASRGQPLYEQYF
CDR3nt: TGTGCCAGCAGGGGGCAGCCCCTCTACGAGCAGTACTTC